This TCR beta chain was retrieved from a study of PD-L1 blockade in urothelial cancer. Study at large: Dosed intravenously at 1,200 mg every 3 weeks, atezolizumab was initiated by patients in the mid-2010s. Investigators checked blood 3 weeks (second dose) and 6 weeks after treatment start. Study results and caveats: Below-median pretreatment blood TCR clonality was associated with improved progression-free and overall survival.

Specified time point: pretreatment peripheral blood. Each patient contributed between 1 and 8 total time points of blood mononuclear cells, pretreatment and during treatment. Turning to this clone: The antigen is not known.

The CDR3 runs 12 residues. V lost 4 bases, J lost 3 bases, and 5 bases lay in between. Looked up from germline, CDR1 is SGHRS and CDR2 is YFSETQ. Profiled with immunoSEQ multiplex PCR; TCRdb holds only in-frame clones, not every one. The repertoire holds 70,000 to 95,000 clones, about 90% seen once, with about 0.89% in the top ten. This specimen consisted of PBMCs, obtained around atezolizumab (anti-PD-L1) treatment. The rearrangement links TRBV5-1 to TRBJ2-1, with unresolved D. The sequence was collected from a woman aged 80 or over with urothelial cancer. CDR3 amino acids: CASSRDYNEQFF. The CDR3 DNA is TGCGCCAGCAGCCGCGACTACAATGAGCAGTTCTTC.